A selection of T cell receptor beta chains follows, all from one sample in a study of graft-versus-host responses after intestinal transplantation. Repertoires were generated with immunoSEQ multiplex PCR, while TCRdb's copy carries only in-frame clones and drops some. The sample includes approximately 130,000 clones, about 92% of them seen just once. Their target antigens are unknown. Sequenced material: unstimulated CD4+ T cells sorted from spleen or lymph node cells, taken before intestinal transplant. The source is a human donor who received an intestinal transplant. The CDR3 runs from the conserved cysteine through the conserved F or W. A D gene is named only where the DNA matches it firmly. Rows give clone size only sometimes, using once, few, many, or a class for an expanded clone.

j_call,d_call,clone_size,v_call,cdr3_nt,cdr3_aa
TRBJ2-1,TRBD2,.,TRBV19,TGTGCCAGTAGTGTAGCGGGGGTAATCTACAATGAGCAGTTCTTC,CASSVAGVIYNEQFF
TRBJ1-6,TRBD1,.,TRBV4-2,TGTGCCAGCAGCCAAGAAAATACCAGGGGGAAGGTTTATTCACCCCTCCACTTT,CASSQENTRGKVYSPLHF
TRBJ1-4,.,.,TRBV5-1,TGCGCCAGCAGCTTGGGAAGGAGGGACAAGAATGAAAAACTGTTTTTT,CASSLGRRDKNEKLFF
TRBJ2-5,.,.,TRBV6-5,TGTGCCAGCAGTTACGGGGGTAGTCTGGGAGAGACCCAGTACTTC,CASSYGGSLGETQYF
TRBJ1-5,.,.,TRBV6-1,TGTGCCACCTCGGGCAGGGGCAGTCAGCCCCAGCATTTT,CATSGRGSQPQHF
TRBJ2-7,.,.,TRBV6-5,TGTGCCAGCAGTTACTCAATCGACAGTTACGAGCAGTACTTC,CASSYSIDSYEQYF
TRBJ1-2,.,few,TRBV6-1,TGTGCCAGCAGTGAACGGGCTCAACGTCGAGATGGCTACACCTTC,CASSERAQRRDGYTF
TRBJ1-1,.,.,TRBV30,TGTGCCTGGGCGCCCGCGGGGGGGAACCATTATGAAGCTTTCTTT,CAWAPAGGNHYEAFF
TRBJ2-5,.,.,TRBV7-7,TGTGCCAGCAGCAAAACCGGGACACTCCAAGAGACCCAGTACTTC,CASSKTGTLQETQYF
TRBJ1-1,.,.,TRBV10-3,TGTGCCGTGCGAATTCTGGGGGACACTGAAGCTTTCTTT,CAVRILGDTEAFF
TRBJ2-1,TRBD2,.,TRBV6-5,TGTGCCAGCAGACTAAGCGGGGACCCCTTAAATGAGCAGTTCTTC,CASRLSGDPLNEQFF
TRBJ2-3,TRBD2,.,TRBV9,TGTGCCAGCAGCACCGGGACTAGCGGGGGGGTAGATACGCAGTATTTT,CASSTGTSGGVDTQYF
TRBJ1-2,.,.,TRBV6-1,TGTGCCAGCAGCAGACAGGATGCCTATGGCTACACCTTC,CASSRQDAYGYTF
TRBJ2-5,TRBD2,.,TRBV19,TGTGCCAGTAGTATAAGCGGGGGGGCTGAGACCCAGTACTTC,CASSISGGAETQYF
TRBJ2-7,.,once,TRBV30,TGTGCCTGGAGTGTTCGAGGGGGTTTCGGAAAGTACTTC,CAWSVRGGFGKYF
TRBJ2-7,TRBD1,.,TRBV9,TGTGCCAGCAGCGTAGGCCCAGGGGGCGGGGAGCAGTACTTC,CASSVGPGGGEQYF
TRBJ2-5,.,.,TRBV30,TGTGCCTGGAGTGTACTAGCCGGCCGGATCGGGGAGACCCAGTACTTC,CAWSVLAGRIGETQYF
TRBJ2-1,TRBD2,.,TRBV2,TGTGCCAGCAGGGGGACTAGCGCTGAGCAGTTCTTC,CASRGTSAEQFF
TRBJ1-4,TRBD1,.,TRBV19,TGTGCCAGTACAGGGGGTGTGGGAGAAAAACTGTTTTTT,CASTGGVGEKLFF
TRBJ2-3,TRBD2,.,TRBV14,TGTGCCAGCAGCCAAGTCGCGGGGGGCTGGATCATGGATACGCAGTATTTT,CASSQVAGGWIMDTQYF
TRBJ2-7,.,.,TRBV5-4,TGTGCCAGCAGCTCGGCAGGGAGATCTGTCTACGAGCAGTACTTC,CASSSAGRSVYEQYF